This TCR beta chain was retrieved from a study of OX40 agonist ivuxolimab in advanced cancers. CDR1 is SNHLY, CDR2 FYNNEI, per germline. V was cut by 8 bases and J by 7 bases, with 15 bases left in between. CDR3 length: 13 residues. Remarks on this clone: The target antigen is unknown.

Study-wide results and limits: Compared with others, partial responders at 0.1-3.0 mg/kg displayed clonal expansion among the lowest.

Assay: immunoSEQ multiplex PCR; the TCRdb copy retains only in-frame clones and omits some. The table includes 50,000 to 70,000 clones, roughly four fifths detected once. The chain carries TRBV2 and TRBJ2-1; D perhaps matches TRBD2 (6 bases). The source was CD4+ or CD8+ T cells sorted from blood, collected in a trial of the OX40 agonist ivuxolimab. The receptor comes from an adult with an advanced solid tumor such as melanoma, head and neck, liver or kidney cancer. CDR3 DNA sequence: TGTGCCAGCCGAAGGGACTTGGGGAATGAGCAGTTCTTC. It is translated as CASRRDLGNEQFF.